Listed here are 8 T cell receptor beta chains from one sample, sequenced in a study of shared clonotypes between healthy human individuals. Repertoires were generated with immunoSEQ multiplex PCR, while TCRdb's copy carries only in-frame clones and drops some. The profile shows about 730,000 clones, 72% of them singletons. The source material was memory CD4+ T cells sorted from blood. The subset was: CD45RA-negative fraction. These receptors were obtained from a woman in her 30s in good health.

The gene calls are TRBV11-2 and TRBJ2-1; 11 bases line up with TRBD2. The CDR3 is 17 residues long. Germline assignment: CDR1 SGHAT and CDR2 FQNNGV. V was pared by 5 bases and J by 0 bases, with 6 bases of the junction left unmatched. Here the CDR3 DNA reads TGTGCCAGCAGCCAAATAGCGGGGGGGAGCTCCTACAATGAGCAGTTCTTC. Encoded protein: CASSQIAGGSSYNEQFF.

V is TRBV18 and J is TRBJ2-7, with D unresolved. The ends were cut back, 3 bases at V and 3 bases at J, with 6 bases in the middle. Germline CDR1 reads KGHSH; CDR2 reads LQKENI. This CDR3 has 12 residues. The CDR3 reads CASSPDLYEQYF. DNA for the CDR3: TGTGCCAGCTCACCCGATCTCTACGAGCAGTACTTC.

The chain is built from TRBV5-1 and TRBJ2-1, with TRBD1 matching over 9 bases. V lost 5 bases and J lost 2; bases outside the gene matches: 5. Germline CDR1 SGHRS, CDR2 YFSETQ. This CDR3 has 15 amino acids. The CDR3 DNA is TGCGCCAGCAGTTCCGACAGGGGGGCCTACAATGAGCAGTTCTTC. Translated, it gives CASSSDRGAYNEQFF.

The CDR3 reads CASSFVGPLRGYTF. For the CDR3, the DNA is TGTGCCAGCAGCTTCGTCGGGCCTCTTAGGGGCTACACCTTC. V gene TRBV7-9 combines with J gene TRBJ1-2, with unresolved D. The germline V gene has CDR1 SEHNR and CDR2 FQNEAQ (reference sequence). V lost 3 bases to trimming and J lost 8 bases, with 16 bases between them. The CDR3 totals 14 residues.

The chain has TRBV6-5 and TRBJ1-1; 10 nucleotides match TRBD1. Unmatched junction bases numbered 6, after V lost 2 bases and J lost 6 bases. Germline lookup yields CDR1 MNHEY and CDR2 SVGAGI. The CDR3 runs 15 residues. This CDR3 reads CASSYGRQGAAEAFF. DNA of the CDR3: TGTGCCAGCAGTTACGGTCGACAGGGGGCGGCTGAAGCTTTCTTT.

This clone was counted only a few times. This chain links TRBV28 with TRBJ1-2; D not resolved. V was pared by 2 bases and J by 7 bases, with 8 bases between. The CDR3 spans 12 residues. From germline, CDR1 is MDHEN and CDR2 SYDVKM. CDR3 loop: CASSLGSGGYTF. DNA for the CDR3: TGTGCCAGCAGTTTAGGTTCTGGTGGCTACACCTTC.

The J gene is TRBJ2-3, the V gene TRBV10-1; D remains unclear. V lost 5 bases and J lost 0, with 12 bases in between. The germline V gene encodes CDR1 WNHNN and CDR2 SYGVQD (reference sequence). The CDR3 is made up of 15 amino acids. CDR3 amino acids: CASSLLGSSTDTQYF. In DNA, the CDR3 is TGCGCCAGCAGTCTACTTGGATCTAGCACAGATACGCAGTATTTT.

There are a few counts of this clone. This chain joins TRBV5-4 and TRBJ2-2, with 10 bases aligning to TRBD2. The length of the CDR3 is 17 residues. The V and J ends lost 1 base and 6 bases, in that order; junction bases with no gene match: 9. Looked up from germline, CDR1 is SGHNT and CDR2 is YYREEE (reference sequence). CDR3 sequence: CASSLTVLAGVSGELFF. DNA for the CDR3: TGTGCCAGCAGCTTGACTGTGCTAGCGGGAGTATCCGGGGAGCTGTTTTTT.